A selection of T cell receptor beta chains follows, all from one sample in a study of T-cell reconstitution after alpha-beta-depleted transplantation in children. Each CDR3 protein gets one entry after TCRdb re-called the PCR reads with MiXCR. The table has 120,000 to 150,000 distinct CDR3 sequences, around 8.8% seen once. The sample consisted of PBMCs, mostly from graft donor cells, taken 180 days after TCRalphabeta/CD19-depleted stem cell transplant. These receptors all stem from a female patient aged 2-9 years who had a stem cell transplant for congenital amegakaryocytic thrombocytopenia, so the T cells may come from the graft donor. Each CDR3 is given with its conserved first and last residue. Each record gives: V gene, J gene, CDR3 protein.

v_gene: TRBV20-1
j_gene: TRBJ1-1
CDR3aa: CSPYLRLNTEAFF

v_gene: TRBV29-1
j_gene: TRBJ2-7
CDR3aa: CSVVAKGRNEQYF

v_gene: TRBV5-6
j_gene: TRBJ2-5
CDR3aa: CASSQPGLGATQYF

v_gene: TRBV7-2
j_gene: TRBJ1-1
CDR3aa: CASSLARTGVEAFF

v_gene: TRBV7-2
j_gene: TRBJ2-7
CDR3aa: CASSANRDWPYEQYF

v_gene: TRBV6-2/TRBV6-3
j_gene: TRBJ2-1
CDR3aa: CASSPTGLAAYNEQFF

v_gene: TRBV6-1
j_gene: TRBJ2-3
CDR3aa: CASSPYGLADSTDTQYF

v_gene: TRBV3-1
j_gene: TRBJ2-3
CDR3aa: CASSSSGATGTDTQYF

v_gene: TRBV20-1
j_gene: TRBJ2-1
CDR3aa: CSASSGRAHNEQFF

v_gene: TRBV6-5
j_gene: TRBJ2-6
CDR3aa: CASSYVGANVLTF

v_gene: TRBV28
j_gene: TRBJ2-7
CDR3aa: CASRPAGPTYEQYF

v_gene: TRBV12-3/TRBV12-4
j_gene: TRBJ1-1
CDR3aa: CASSLVRVNTEAFF

v_gene: TRBV7-9
j_gene: TRBJ1-1
CDR3aa: CASSLDRVAFF

v_gene: TRBV27
j_gene: TRBJ2-3
CDR3aa: CASRPGQTKFSTDTQYF

v_gene: TRBV18
j_gene: TRBJ1-3
CDR3aa: CASSPGRNSGNTIYF

v_gene: TRBV7-8
j_gene: TRBJ2-1
CDR3aa: CASSRGLAGNEQFF

v_gene: TRBV4-2
j_gene: TRBJ2-3
CDR3aa: CASSQARRRTDTQYF

v_gene: TRBV12-3/TRBV12-4
j_gene: TRBJ2-7
CDR3aa: CASSPSHEQYF

v_gene: TRBV28
j_gene: TRBJ1-4
CDR3aa: CASSIPEKLFF

v_gene: TRBV5-1
j_gene: TRBJ2-3
CDR3aa: CASSLEGQSTDTQYF

v_gene: TRBV5-5
j_gene: TRBJ1-5
CDR3aa: CASSLAMRGGQPQHF

v_gene: TRBV7-2
j_gene: TRBJ2-7
CDR3aa: CASSLAAGVPYEQYF

v_gene: TRBV5-1
j_gene: TRBJ1-3
CDR3aa: CASSFLGADGNTIYF

v_gene: TRBV5-1
j_gene: TRBJ1-1
CDR3aa: CASSIWGDSVAFF

v_gene: TRBV20-1
j_gene: TRBJ1-6
CDR3aa: CSAKGVFNSPLHF

v_gene: TRBV28
j_gene: TRBJ2-1
CDR3aa: CASSLLAGGRNEQFF

v_gene: TRBV5-1
j_gene: TRBJ2-5
CDR3aa: CASSLLVWAVGETQYF

v_gene: TRBV27
j_gene: TRBJ2-1
CDR3aa: CASSSLAGGPLKQFF